This T cell receptor beta chain was found in a study of cytomegalovirus exposure and HLA in healthy donors. PCR primers comprised 60 Vbeta and 13 Jbeta primers. Using immunoSEQ multiplex PCR, the repertoire was profiled, and TCRdb retains in-frame clones only, with some absent. Of more than 130,000 clones listed, around 81% are singletons. This CDR3 has 16 residues. The germline CDR1 and CDR2 sequences are SGDLS and YYNGEE. With 0 bases removed from V and 6 bases from J, the gap between germline ends came to 18 bases. This TCR was sampled from a male donor in good health and CMV-seronegative. The chain links TRBV9 to TRBJ1-2, with unresolved D. The sequenced sample was PBMCs. CDR3 in amino acids: CASSVESRRSADGYTF. The DNA for the CDR3 is TGTGCCAGCAGCGTAGAATCCCGGCGGTCGGCGGATGGCTACACCTTC.